The next 7 T cell receptor beta chains were all read from a single sample in a study of blood T cell repertoires in COVID-19. Profiled with immunoSEQ multiplex PCR; TCRdb holds only in-frame clones, not every one. Here the sample spans 230,000 or so clones, more than 80% being singletons. The sequencing input was PBMCs or T cells enriched from blood (not recorded which). These TCRs come from a woman between 40 and 55 years old with acute COVID-19.

The genes are TRBV19 and TRBJ1-5, with D possibly TRBD1 on 6 matching bases. The length of the CDR3 is 16 residues. V lost 4 bases and J lost 3, with 16 bases in between. Germline CDR1 reads LNHDA; CDR2 reads SQIVND (reference sequence). CDR3 sequence reads: CASSTIRQVFNQPQHF. In nucleotides, the CDR3 is TGTGCCAGTAGTACTATTAGACAGGTCTTCAATCAGCCCCAGCATTTT.

The rearrangement joins TRBV6-5 to TRBJ2-5, with D possibly being TRBD1 (6 bases). The CDR3 runs 15 residues. Trimming removed 0 bases at V and 4 bases at J, with 12 bases between. The germline V gene has CDR1 MNHEY and CDR2 SVGAGI. The CDR3 region has the DNA TGTGCCAGCAGTTACTCAGGTGGCAGGGGAGAGACCCAGTACTTC. This gives the protein CASSYSGGRGETQYF.

The chain employs TRBV5-8 and TRBJ1-2; possible D gene TRBD1, 6 bases. The CDR3 contains 15 residues. Germline CDR1 and CDR2: SGHTS and YDEGEE. The V end was cut by 3 bases, the J end by 5 bases, with 17 bases between. For the CDR3, the DNA is TGTGCCAGCAGCTCGCCCCCACAGGGTGATTATGGCTACACCTTC. Residues: CASSSPPQGDYGYTF.

The CDR3 loop reads CASSQDRDTYGYTF. In DNA form, the CDR3 reads TGTGCCAGCAGCCAAGATCGGGACACCTATGGCTACACCTTC. This chain uses TRBV3-1 (or the pseudogene TRBV3-2) with TRBJ1-2, with a weak D call TRBD1 (6 bases). V was trimmed by 0 bases and J by 4 bases, leaving 9 bases between them. The CDR3 loop spans 14 amino acids. Germline V gene data show CDR1 as LGHDT and CDR2 as YNNKEL (reference sequence).

V and J are TRBV11-2 and TRBJ1-3; D gene ambiguous. CDR1 SGHAT and CDR2 FQNNGV come from the germline V gene. This CDR3 is 16 amino acids long. The V and J ends lost 5 bases and 0 bases respectively, with 14 bases between them. DNA of the CDR3: TGTGCCAGCAGCCTTTCGGTCATCGGCTCTGGAAACACCATATATTTT. Translated, it gives CASSLSVIGSGNTIYF.

This clone occurred once. The DNA for the CDR3 is TGTGCCAGCTCACCTGCTACAGGGGGCGAAGGCTACACCTTC. Translating gives CASSPATGGEGYTF. This chain links TRBV18 with TRBJ1-2, with 9 bases aligning to TRBD1. The trim removed 3 bases at V and 8 bases at J, leaving 7 bases unmatched. The CDR3 has 14 amino acids. CDR1 KGHSH and CDR2 LQKENI come from the germline V gene.

J is TRBJ1-2 and V is TRBV19; unclear D gene. V lost 5 bases and J 5 bases, leaving 6 bases between the germline ends. The CDR3 consists of 11 residues. Germline CDR1 LNHDA, CDR2 SQIVND (reference sequence). CDR3 coding DNA: TGTGCCAGTAGTGTGGCTTATGGCTACACCTTC. It specifies CASSVAYGYTF.